This T cell receptor (beta chain) was retrieved from a study of blood T cell repertoires in COVID-19. Whole-study context: Nucleic acid was either cDNA or gDNA, and it came from T cells, B-cell-depleted T cells, or PBMCs.

The CDR3 loop spans 13 amino acids. Trimming took 0 bases from V and 11 from J; bases not matched to a gene: 4. From germline, CDR1 is MGHRA and CDR2 YSYEKL. In the original workflow: Amplifying reference gene primers gave estimates of nucleated cell counts. Produced via immunoSEQ multiplex PCR; TCRdb's table is partial and in-frame only. From that table come the V and J calls and clone size; the DNA was used to work out D and trimming. The profile covers some 59,000 clones, with around 77% appearing a single time and about 20% taken by the ten largest. The chain carries TRBV4-1 and TRBJ1-1; 9 bases fit TRBD1. The sequence was collected from an elderly man with active or convalescent COVID-19. The source material was peripheral blood. The CDR3 nucleotides read TGCGCCAGCAGCCAAGATCTAGGGACAGGGGCTTTCTTT. It encodes CASSQDLGTGAFF.